This TCR beta chain was retrieved from a study of OX40 agonist ivuxolimab in advanced cancers. As for the study in general: An anti-OX40 (CD134) antibody with agonistic activity, ivuxolimab, was administered to patients. Patients were treated with intravenous ivuxolimab, dosed at 0.01 to 10 mg/kg and infused every 2 weeks.

The method was immunoSEQ multiplex PCR; TCRdb's version includes in-frame clones alone and lacks a portion of them. The sample gives some 28,000 clones, 90% of which show up once; 20% to 25% is in the top ten. Concerning this clone: The antigen remains unidentified. Other DNA sequences from this sample encode an identical CDR3 as well.

Study-wide findings and caveats: Doses of 0.1 to 3.0 mg/kg were accompanied by clonal expansion of CD4+ and CD8+ blood T cells by week 6. Also present in some nonresponders was a low level of normalized T-cell clonal expansion.

The CDR3 covers 13 residues. Germline V gives CDR1 SGHRS, CDR2 YFSETQ. V dropped 1 base and J dropped 3 bases, with 5 bases sitting between them. This chain connects TRBV5-1 to TRBJ2-1; D gene unclear. The sequencing here drew on CD4+ or CD8+ T cells sorted from blood, taken in a trial of the OX40 agonist ivuxolimab. The receptor's source is an adult with an advanced solid tumor such as melanoma, head and neck, liver or kidney cancer. The CDR3 DNA follows: TGCGCCAGCAGCTTGTATAGCTACAATGAGCAGTTCTTC. As protein: CASSLYSYNEQFF.